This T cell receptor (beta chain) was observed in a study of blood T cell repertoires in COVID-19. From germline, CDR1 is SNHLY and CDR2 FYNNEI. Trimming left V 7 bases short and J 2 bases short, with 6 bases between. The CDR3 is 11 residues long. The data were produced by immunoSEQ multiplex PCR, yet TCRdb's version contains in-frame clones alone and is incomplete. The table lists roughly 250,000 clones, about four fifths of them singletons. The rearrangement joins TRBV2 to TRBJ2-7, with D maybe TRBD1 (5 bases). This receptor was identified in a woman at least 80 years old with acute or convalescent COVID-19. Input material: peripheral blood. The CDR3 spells CASTRAYEQYF. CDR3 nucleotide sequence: TGTGCCAGCACCAGGGCCTACGAGCAGTACTTC.